The clone carrying this T cell receptor beta chain was observed a handful of times. Its matching antigen is unknown. The sample originates from a study of CD8+ T cells in alopecia areata. Study as a whole: Tofacitinib dosing lasted 6 to 18 months, which was then followed by 6 months off drug. Study-level findings and limits: Tofacitinib significantly reduced both scalp clonality and expanded CD8+ clones among the top 100. There was only one nonresponder, so it was unclear how baseline CD8+ expansion relates to response.

The V end lost 4 bases, the J end lost 6 bases, and 14 bases lay between the germline ends. Germline V CDR1 and CDR2: SGHRS, YFSETQ. CDR3 length: 13 residues. Extracted RNA was reverse transcribed, and the resulting cDNA served as sequencing template. Profiled with immunoSEQ multiplex PCR; TCRdb holds only in-frame clones, not every one. This sample carries about 76,000 clones, approximately 70% of them seen once, and the ten largest clones take about 20%. Treatment denoted: oral pan-JAK inhibitor, 5-10 mg twice daily. This chain connects TRBV5-1 to TRBJ2-7; D is perhaps TRBD1 (6 bases). The sample was CD8+ T cells sorted from blood, taken at week 24, from a patient treated with tofacitinib. The TCR originated in a human donor with alopecia areata. The CDR3 coding sequence is TGCGCCAGCAGCACCGGGACATCGTTCGAGCAGTACTTC. Protein sequence: CASSTGTSFEQYF.